A single sample gave rise to the 6 T cell receptor beta chains below, sequenced in a study of blood T cell repertoires in COVID-19. Sequencing used immunoSEQ multiplex PCR; TCRdb keeps in-frame clones, though not all of them. The data show 50,000 to 65,000 clones, roughly 87% seen once. The sample was peripheral blood. These receptors all stem from a man aged 50 to 60 with active COVID-19.

V gene TRBV9 combines with J gene TRBJ1-2, with 7 bases matching TRBD1. V was clipped by 4 bases and J by 1 base; unmatched bases: 10. CDR1 and CDR2 from the germline V gene are SGDLS and YYNGEE. The CDR3 runs 16 residues. CDR3 sequence (DNA): TGTGCCAGCAGCCAAGGGACAGAAAGTTTTAACTATGGCTACACCTTC. Translation: CASSQGTESFNYGYTF.

The chain couples TRBV6-5 to TRBJ1-6; D is uncertain. Trimming removed 0 bases at V and 8 bases at J, with 11 bases between. In germline, CDR1 is MNHEY, CDR2 SVGAGI. The CDR3 runs to 15 residues. The CDR3 DNA follows: TGTGCCAGCAGTTACTCGCGGGGAGCAGATTCACCCCTCCACTTT. Protein: CASSYSRGADSPLHF.

The chain is built from TRBV6-1 and TRBJ2-1; possibly TRBD1 for D (6 bases). Germline CDR1 is MNHNS and CDR2 is SASEGT. The CDR3 extends over 15 amino acids. Trimming stripped 3 bases from V and 4 bases from J, with 13 bases between. CDR3 coding DNA: TGTGCCAGCAGTGAGGACAGAAGGGGATACAATGAGCAGTTCTTC. It encodes CASSEDRRGYNEQFF.

This sequence joins TRBV14 and TRBJ1-2; D is unclear. Germline CDR1 is SGHDN and CDR2 is FVKESK. Trimming shortened V by 0 bases and J by 8 bases, and 10 bases separated the two germline ends. This CDR3 comprises 13 residues. CDR3 in amino acids: CASSQDRGYGYTF. In nucleotides, the CDR3 is TGTGCCAGCAGCCAAGACAGAGGGTACGGCTACACCTTC.

This clone was observed a single time. This chain joins TRBV19 and TRBJ2-5; the match to TRBD1 covers 7 bases. The CDR3 covers 15 residues. Germline CDR1 is LNHDA and CDR2 is SQIVND (reference sequence). V was pared by 5 bases and J by 0 bases, with 6 bases of the junction left unmatched. The CDR3 DNA reads as TGTGCCAGTAGTCCGGGACAGACGTACCAAGAGACCCAGTACTTC. This sequence encodes CASSPGQTYQETQYF.

The chain carries TRBV7-2 and TRBJ1-5, with 11 bases that match TRBD1. After removal of 5 bases from V and 6 bases from J, the junction contained 3 bases not matched to a gene. CDR3 length equals 14 residues. CDR1 and CDR2 (germline): SGHTA, FQGNSA. CDR3 nucleotides: TGTGCCAGCAGCAGGGACAGGGGGGTTCAGCCCCAGCATTTT. Translation gives CASSRDRGVQPQHF.